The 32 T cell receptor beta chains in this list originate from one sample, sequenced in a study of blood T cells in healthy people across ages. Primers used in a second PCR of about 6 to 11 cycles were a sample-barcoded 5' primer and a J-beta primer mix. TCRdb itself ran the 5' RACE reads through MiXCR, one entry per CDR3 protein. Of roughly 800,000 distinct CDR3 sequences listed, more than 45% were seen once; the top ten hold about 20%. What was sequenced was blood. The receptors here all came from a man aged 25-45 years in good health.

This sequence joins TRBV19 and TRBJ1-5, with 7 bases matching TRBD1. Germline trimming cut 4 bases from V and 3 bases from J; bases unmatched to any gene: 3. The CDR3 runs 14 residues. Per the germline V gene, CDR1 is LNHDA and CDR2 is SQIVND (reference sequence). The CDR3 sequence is CASSTGQFNQPQHF. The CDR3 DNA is TGTGCCAGTAGTACGGGACAGTTCAATCAGCCCCAGCATTTT.

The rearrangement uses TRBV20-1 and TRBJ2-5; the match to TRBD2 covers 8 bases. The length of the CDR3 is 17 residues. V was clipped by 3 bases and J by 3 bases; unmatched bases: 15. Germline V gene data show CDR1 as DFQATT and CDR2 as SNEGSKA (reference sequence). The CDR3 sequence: CSASAQQGGRLKETQYF. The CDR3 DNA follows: TGCAGTGCTAGCGCCCAACAAGGCGGGAGGCTAAAAGAGACCCAGTACTTC.

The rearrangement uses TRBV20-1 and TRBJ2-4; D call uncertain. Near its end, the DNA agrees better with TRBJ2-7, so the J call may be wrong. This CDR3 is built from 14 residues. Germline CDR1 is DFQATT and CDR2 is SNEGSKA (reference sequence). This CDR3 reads CSAPPKQEPYEQYF. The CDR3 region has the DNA TGCAGTGCCCCTCCTAAGCAGGAGCCCTACGAGCAGTACTTC.

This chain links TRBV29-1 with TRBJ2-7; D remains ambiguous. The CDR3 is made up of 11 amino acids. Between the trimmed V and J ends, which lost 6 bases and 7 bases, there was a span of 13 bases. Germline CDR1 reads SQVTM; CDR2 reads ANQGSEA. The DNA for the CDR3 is TGCAGCGTAATCGATTTCCAGGAGCAGTACTTC. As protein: CSVIDFQEQYF.

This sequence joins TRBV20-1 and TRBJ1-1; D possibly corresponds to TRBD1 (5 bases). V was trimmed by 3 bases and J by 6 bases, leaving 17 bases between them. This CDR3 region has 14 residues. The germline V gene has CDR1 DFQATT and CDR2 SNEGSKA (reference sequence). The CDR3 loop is CSASISPGSAEAFF. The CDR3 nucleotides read TGCAGTGCTAGTATCTCCCCAGGGTCCGCTGAAGCTTTCTTT.

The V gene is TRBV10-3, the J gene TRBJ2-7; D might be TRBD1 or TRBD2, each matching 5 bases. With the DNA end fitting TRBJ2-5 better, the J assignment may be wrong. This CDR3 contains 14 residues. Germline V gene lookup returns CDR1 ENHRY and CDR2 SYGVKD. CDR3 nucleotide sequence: TGTGCCATCAGTGAGTCTCTGGGGGAAAAGACCCAGTACTTC. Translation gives CAISESLGEKTQYF.

CDR3 loop: CASSLMQGAYNEQFF. The CDR3 DNA sequence: TGTGCCAGCAGCTTAATGCAGGGGGCTTACAATGAGCAGTTCTTC. This chain connects TRBV7-2 to TRBJ2-1, with 8 bases matching TRBD1. The germline V gene has CDR1 SGHTA and CDR2 FQGNSA. The trim removed 2 bases at V and 4 bases at J, leaving 4 bases unmatched. The CDR3 is 15 amino acids.

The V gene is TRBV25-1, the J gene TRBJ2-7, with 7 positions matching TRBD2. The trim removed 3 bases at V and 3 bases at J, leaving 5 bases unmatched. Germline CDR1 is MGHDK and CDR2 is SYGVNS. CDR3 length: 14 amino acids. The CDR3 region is CASSEGGKLYEQYF. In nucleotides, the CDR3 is TGTGCCAGCAGTGAGGGGGGGAAGCTCTACGAGCAGTACTTC.

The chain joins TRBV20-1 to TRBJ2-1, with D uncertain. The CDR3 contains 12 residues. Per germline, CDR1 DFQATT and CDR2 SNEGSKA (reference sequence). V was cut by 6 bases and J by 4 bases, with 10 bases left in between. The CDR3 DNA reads TGCAGTGCCGGGTACCCATACAATGAGCAGTTCTTC. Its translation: CSAGYPYNEQFF.

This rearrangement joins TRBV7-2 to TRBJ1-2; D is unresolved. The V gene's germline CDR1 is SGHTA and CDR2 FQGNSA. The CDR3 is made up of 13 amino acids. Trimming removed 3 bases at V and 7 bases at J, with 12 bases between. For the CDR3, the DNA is TGTGCCAGCAGCTTCGACCCCCTCACTGGCTACACCTTC. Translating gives CASSFDPLTGYTF.

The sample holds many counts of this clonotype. CDR3 protein: CSARRLSSGFTYEQYF. In DNA form, the CDR3 reads TGCAGTGCTCGACGTTTGTCGTCCGGTTTTACCTACGAGCAGTACTTC. This chain joins TRBV20-1 and TRBJ2-7; D is ambiguous. V was clipped by 5 bases and J by 2 bases, with 22 bases between them. The CDR3 has 16 residues. Germline CDR1 and CDR2: DFQATT and SNEGSKA (reference sequence).

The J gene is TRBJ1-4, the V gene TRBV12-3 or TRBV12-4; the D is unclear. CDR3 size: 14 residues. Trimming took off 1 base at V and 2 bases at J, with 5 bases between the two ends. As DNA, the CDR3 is TGTGCCAGCAGTTTAGAGGCTACTAATGAAAAACTGTTTTTT. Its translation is CASSLEATNEKLFF.

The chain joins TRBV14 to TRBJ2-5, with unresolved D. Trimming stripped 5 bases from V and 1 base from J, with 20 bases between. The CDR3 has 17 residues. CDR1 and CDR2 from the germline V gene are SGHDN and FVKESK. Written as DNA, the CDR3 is TGTGCCAGCAGCTTTCAAGGACCTCACAACCTCCAAGAGACCCAGTACTTC. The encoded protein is CASSFQGPHNLQETQYF. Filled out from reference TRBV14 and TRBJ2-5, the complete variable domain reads EAGVTQFPSHSVIEKGQTVTLRCDPISGHDNLYWYRRVMGKEIKFLLHFVKESKQDESGMPNNRFLAERTGGTYSTLKVQPAELEDSGVYFCASSFQGPHNLQETQYFGPGTRLLVL.

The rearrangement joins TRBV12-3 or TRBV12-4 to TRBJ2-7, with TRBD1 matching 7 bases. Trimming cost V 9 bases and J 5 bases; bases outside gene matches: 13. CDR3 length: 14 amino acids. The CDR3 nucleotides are TGTGCCAGTACACAGGGGCGACTATACGACGAGCAGTACTTC. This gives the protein CASTQGRLYDEQYF.

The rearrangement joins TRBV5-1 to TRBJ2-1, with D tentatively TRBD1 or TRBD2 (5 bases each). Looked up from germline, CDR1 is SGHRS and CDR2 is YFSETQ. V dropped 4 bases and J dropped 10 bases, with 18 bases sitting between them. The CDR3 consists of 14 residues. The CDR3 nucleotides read TGCGCCAGCAGCCCAGGGACCCTGGGGCTGGAGCAGTTCTTC. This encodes CASSPGTLGLEQFF.

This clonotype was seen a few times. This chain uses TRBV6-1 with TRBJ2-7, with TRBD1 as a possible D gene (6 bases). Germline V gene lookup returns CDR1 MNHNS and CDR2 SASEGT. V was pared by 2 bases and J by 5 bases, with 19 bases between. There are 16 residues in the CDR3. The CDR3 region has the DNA TGTGCCAGCAGTGAAACTTTGGGGCAGGGGTCGAACGAGCAGTACTTC. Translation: CASSETLGQGSNEQYF.

CDR3 in amino acids: CASSQSITGATDTQYF. The CDR3 coding sequence is TGTGCCAGCAGCCAATCCATAACCGGGGCAACAGATACGCAGTATTTT. The rearrangement uses TRBV4-2 and TRBJ2-3; D might be TRBD1 or TRBD2, each matching 5 bases. V was shortened by 2 bases and J by 3 bases, with 15 bases between the two germline ends. Germline-derived CDR1 and CDR2 are LGHNA and YNFKEQ. The CDR3 is 16 amino acids.

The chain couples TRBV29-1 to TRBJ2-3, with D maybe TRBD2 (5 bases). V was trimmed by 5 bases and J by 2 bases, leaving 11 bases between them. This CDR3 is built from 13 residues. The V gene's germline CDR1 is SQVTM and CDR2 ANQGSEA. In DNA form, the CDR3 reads TGCAGCGTTCGAGCGGATCTCACAGATACGCAGTATTTT. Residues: CSVRADLTDTQYF.

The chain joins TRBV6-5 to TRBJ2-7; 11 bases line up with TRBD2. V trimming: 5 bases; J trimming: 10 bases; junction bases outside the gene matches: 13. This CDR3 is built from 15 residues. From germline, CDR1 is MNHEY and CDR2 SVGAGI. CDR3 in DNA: TGTGCCAGCAGTCGGCTAGCGGGGGGACGGGGACGCCAGTACTTC. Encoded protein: CASSRLAGGRGRQYF.

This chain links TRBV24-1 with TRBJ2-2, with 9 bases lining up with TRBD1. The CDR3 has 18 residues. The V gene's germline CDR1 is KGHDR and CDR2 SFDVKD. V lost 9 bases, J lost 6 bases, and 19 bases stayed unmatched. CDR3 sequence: CATLVSGTGKNPPGELFF. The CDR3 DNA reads TGTGCCACCTTAGTATCAGGGACAGGGAAGAACCCTCCCGGGGAGCTGTTTTTT.

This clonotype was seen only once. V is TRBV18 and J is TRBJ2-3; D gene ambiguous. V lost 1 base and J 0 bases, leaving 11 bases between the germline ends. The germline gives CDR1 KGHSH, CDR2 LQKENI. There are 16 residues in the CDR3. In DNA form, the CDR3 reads TGTGCCAGCTCACCACGATCTAGGAAGAGCACAGATACGCAGTATTTT. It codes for CASSPRSRKSTDTQYF.

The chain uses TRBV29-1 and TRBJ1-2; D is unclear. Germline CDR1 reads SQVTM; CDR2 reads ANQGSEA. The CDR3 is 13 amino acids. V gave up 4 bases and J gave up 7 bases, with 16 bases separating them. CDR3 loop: CSVVWQNNSGYTF. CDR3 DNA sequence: TGCAGCGTTGTGTGGCAGAACAACAGTGGCTACACCTTC.

CDR3 sequence reads: CSASAGAGDTQYF. The CDR3 nucleotides are TGCAGTGCTAGCGCAGGGGCTGGAGATACGCAGTATTTT. This rearrangement joins TRBV20-1 to TRBJ2-3; D is possibly TRBD1 (6 bases). The CDR3 extends over 13 amino acids. V lost 3 bases, J lost 5 bases, and 12 bases lay in between. Germline V gene lookup returns CDR1 DFQATT and CDR2 SNEGSKA (reference sequence).

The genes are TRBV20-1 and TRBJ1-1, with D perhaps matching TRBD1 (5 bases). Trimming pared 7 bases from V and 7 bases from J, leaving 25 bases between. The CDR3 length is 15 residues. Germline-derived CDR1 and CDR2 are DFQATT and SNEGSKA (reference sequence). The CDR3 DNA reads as TGCAGTGGGAAGGAGGCAGGGACGTCTGGCGTTGAAGCTTTCTTT. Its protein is CSGKEAGTSGVEAFF.

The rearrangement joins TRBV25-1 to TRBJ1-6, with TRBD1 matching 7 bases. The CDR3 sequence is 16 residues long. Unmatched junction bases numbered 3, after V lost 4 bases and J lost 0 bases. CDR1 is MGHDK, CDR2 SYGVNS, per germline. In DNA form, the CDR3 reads TGTGCCAGCAGTGGGGGACAGAGCTCCTATAATTCACCCCTCCACTTT. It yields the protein CASSGGQSSYNSPLHF.

The CDR3, as DNA: TGCAGCGTCAGACCGGCGGCCTCGGAGACCCAGTACTTC. This translates into CSVRPAASETQYF. The chain recombines TRBV29-1 with TRBJ2-5, with D unresolved. The germline CDR1 and CDR2 sequences are SQVTM and ANQGSEA. V lost 6 bases and J lost 5, with 16 bases in between. This CDR3 comprises 13 residues.

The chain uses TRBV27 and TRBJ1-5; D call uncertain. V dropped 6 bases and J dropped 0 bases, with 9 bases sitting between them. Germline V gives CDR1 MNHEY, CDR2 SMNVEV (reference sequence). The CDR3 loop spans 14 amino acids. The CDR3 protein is CASRNLNSNQPQHF. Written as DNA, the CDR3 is TGTGCCAGCAGGAACCTAAATAGCAATCAGCCCCAGCATTTT.

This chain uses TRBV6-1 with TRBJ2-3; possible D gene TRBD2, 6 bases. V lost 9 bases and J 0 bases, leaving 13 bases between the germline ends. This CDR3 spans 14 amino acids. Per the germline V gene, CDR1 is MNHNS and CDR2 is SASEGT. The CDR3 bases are TGTGCCAGACCCGCGGAGGGTAGCACAGATACGCAGTATTTT. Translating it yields CARPAEGSTDTQYF.

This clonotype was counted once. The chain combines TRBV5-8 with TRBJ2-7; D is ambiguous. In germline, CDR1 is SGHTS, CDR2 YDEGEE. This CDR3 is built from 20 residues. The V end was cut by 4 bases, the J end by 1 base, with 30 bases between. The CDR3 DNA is TGTGCCAGCAGCCTGGCCGTTATCTCTAGAATCACTTACGGTTCCTACGAGCAGTACTTC. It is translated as CASSLAVISRITYGSYEQYF.

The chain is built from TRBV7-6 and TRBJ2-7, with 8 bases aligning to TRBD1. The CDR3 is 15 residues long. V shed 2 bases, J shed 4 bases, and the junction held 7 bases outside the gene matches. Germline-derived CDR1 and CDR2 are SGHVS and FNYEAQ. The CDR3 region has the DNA TGTGCCAGCAGCTTAAGGACAGGGACCGCGTACGAGCAGTACTTC. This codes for CASSLRTGTAYEQYF.

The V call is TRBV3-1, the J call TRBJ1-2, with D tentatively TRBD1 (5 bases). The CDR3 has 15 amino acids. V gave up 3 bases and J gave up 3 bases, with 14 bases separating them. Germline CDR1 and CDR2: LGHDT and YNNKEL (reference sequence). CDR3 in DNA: TGTGCCAGCAGCCAGTGGGGGAGGGAGGACTATGGCTACACCTTC. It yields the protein CASSQWGREDYGYTF.

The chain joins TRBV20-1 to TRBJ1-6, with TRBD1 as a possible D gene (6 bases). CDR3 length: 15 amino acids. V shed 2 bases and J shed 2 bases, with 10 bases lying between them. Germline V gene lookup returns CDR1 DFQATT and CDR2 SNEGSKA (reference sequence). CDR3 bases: TGCAGTGCTAGAAGCGAGGGGGCCTATAATTCACCCCTCCACTTT. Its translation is CSARSEGAYNSPLHF.